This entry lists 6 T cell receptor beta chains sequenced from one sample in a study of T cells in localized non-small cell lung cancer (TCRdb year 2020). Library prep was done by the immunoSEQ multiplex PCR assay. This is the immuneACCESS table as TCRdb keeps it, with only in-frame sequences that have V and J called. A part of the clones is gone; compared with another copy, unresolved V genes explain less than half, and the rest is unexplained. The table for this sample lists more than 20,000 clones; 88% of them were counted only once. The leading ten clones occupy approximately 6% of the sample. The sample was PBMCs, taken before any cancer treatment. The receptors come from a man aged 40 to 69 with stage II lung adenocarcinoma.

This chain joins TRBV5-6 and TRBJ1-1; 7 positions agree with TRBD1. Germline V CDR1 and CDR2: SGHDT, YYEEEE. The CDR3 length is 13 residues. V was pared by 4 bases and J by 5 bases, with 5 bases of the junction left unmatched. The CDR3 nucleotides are TGTGCCAGCAGCCCATCGACAGGGACTGAAGCTTTCTTT. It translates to CASSPSTGTEAFF.

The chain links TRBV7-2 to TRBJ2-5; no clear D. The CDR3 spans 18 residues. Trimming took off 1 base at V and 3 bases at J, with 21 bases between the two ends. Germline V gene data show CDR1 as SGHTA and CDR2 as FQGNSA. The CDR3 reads CASSLEANGHGKKETQYF. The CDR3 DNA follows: TGTGCCAGCAGCTTAGAGGCTAACGGTCACGGAAAAAAAGAGACCCAGTACTTC. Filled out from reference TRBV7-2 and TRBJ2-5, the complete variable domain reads GAGVSQSPSNKVTEKGKDVELRCDPISGHTALYWYRQSLGQGLEFLIYFQGNSAPDKSGLPSDRFSAERTGGSVSTLTIQRTQQEDSAVYLCASSLEANGHGKKETQYFGPGTRLLVL.

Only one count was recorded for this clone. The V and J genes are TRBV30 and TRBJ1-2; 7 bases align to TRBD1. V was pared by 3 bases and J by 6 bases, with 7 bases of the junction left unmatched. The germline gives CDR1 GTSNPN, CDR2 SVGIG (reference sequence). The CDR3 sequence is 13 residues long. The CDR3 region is CAWSPQGVDGYTF. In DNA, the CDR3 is TGTGCCTGGAGCCCGCAGGGGGTAGATGGCTACACCTTC.

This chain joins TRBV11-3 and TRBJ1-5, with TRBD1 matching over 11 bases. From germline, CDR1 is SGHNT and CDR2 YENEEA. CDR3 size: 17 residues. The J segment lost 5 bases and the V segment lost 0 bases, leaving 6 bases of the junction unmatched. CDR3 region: CASSLEGTGGVYQPQHF. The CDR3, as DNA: TGTGCCAGCAGCTTAGAGGGGACAGGGGGAGTGTATCAGCCCCAGCATTTT.

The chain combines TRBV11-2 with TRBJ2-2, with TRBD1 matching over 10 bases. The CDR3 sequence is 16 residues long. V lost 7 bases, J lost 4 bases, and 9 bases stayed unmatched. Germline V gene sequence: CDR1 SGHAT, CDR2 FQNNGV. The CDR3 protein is CASIGSGQGITGELFF. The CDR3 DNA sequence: TGTGCCAGCATCGGATCGGGACAGGGGATCACCGGGGAGCTGTTTTTT.

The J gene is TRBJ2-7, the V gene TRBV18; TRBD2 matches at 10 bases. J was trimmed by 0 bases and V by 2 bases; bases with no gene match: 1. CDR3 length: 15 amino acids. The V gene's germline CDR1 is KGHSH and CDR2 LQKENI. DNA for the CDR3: TGTGCCAGCTCACCAGGGACTAGCGCCTCCTACGAGCAGTACTTC. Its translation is CASSPGTSASYEQYF.